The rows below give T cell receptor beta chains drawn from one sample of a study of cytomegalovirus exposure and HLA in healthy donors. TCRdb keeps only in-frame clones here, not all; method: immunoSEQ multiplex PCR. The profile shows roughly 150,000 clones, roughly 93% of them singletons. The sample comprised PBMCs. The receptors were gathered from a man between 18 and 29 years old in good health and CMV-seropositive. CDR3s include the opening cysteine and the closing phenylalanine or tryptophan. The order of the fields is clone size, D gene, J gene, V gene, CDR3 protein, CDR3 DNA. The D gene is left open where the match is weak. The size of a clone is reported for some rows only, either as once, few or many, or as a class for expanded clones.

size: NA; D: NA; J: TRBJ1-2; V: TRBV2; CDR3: CASSEAAGPAGNYGYTF; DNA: TGTGCCAGCAGTGAAGCGGCCGGGCCGGCGGGGAACTATGGCTACACCTTC
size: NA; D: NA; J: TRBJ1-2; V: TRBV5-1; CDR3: CASSLGAGDGYTF; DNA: TGCGCCAGCAGCTTGGGGGCAGGGGATGGCTACACCTTC
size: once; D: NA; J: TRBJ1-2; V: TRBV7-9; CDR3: CASSRAGGRNYGYTF; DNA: TGTGCCAGCAGCAGAGCCGGGGGGCGTAACTATGGCTACACCTTC
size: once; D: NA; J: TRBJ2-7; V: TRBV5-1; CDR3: CASSLALSGSLSYEQYF; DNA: TGCGCCAGCAGCTTGGCCTTATCGGGGAGTCTCTCCTACGAGCAGTACTTC
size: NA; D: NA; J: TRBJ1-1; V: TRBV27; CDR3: CASSLSSTATLNTEAFF; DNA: TGTGCCAGCAGTTTATCATCCACAGCAACTCTGAACACTGAAGCTTTCTTT
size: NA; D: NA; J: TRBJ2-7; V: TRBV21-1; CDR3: CASSNSGERLGYEQYF; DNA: TGTGCCAGCAGCAATTCGGGGGAAAGATTGGGGTACGAGCAGTACTTC
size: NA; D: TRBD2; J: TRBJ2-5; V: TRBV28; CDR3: CASSPSGRALETQYF; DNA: TGTGCCAGCAGTCCTAGCGGGAGGGCCTTAGAGACCCAGTACTTC
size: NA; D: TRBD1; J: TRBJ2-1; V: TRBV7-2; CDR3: CASRWDRLTIPYNEQFF; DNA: TGTGCCAGCAGGTGGGACAGACTAACTATTCCCTACAATGAGCAGTTCTTC
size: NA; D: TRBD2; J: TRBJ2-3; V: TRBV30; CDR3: CAWSRDGRAKDTQYF; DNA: TGTGCCTGGAGTCGAGACGGGAGGGCCAAAGATACGCAGTATTTT
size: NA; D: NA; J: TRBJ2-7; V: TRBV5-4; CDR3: CASSFNSGTYEQYF; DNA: TGTGCCAGCAGCTTCAATAGCGGCACCTACGAGCAGTACTTC
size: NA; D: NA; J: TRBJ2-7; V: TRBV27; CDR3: CASSYSGPSYEQYF; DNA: TGTGCCAGCAGTTACTCAGGGCCCTCCTACGAGCAGTACTTC
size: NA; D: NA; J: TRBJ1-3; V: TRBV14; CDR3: CASSHTDTIYF; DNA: TGTGCCAGCAGCCATACGGACACCATATATTTT
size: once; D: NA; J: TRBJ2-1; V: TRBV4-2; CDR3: CASSGGSSYNEQFF; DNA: TGTGCCAGCAGCGGGGGGAGCTCCTACAATGAGCAGTTCTTC
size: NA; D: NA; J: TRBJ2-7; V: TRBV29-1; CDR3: CSVEAETVGLSEQYF; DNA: TGCAGCGTTGAAGCCGAGACAGTGGGCCTCTCCGAGCAGTACTTC
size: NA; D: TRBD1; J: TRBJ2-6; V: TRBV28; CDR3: CASSSRDRGAGANVLTF; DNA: TGTGCCAGCAGTTCCCGGGACAGGGGAGCGGGGGCCAACGTCCTGACTTTC
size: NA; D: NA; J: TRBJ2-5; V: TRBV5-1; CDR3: CASSLGAGHQETQYF; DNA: TGCGCCAGCAGCTTGGGAGCGGGCCACCAAGAGACCCAGTACTTC
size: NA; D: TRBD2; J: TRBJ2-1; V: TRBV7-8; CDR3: CASSPGGRAEEQFF; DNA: TGTGCCAGCAGCCCAGGTGGGAGGGCCGAAGAGCAGTTCTTC
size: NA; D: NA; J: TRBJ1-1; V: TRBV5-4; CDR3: CASSLDRVMNTEAFF; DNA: TGTGCCAGCAGCTTGGACAGGGTCATGAACACTGAAGCTTTCTTT
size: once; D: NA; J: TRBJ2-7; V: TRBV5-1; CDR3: CASSLGTAGTYEQYF; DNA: TGCGCCAGCAGCTTGGGGACAGCGGGGACCTACGAGCAGTACTTC
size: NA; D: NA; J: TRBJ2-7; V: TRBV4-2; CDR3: CASSQVTSSYEQYF; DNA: TGTGCCAGCAGCCAAGTCACGAGCTCCTACGAGCAGTACTTC
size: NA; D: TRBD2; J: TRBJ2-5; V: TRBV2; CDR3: CASSFLAGAQETQYF; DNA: TGTGCCAGCAGTTTCCTAGCGGGAGCCCAAGAGACCCAGTACTTC
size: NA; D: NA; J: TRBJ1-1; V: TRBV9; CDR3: CASSPRPETGLLAEAFF; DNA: TGTGCCAGCAGCCCCCGGCCCGAAACGGGACTACTAGCTGAAGCTTTCTTT
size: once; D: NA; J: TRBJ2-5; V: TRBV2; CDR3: CASRGGSGQETQYF; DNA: TGTGCCAGCAGGGGTGGTAGCGGACAAGAGACCCAGTACTTC
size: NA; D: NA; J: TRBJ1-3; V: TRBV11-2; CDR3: CASSPYRLQKASGNTIYF; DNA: TGTGCCAGCAGCCCCTACCGACTGCAGAAAGCCTCTGGAAACACCATATATTTT